A single sample is the source of the 22 T cell receptor beta chains below, sequenced in a study of radiation and T cells in renal cell carcinoma. Only in-frame clones appear in the TCRdb table, and some are missing; sequencing was by immunoSEQ multiplex PCR. The sample includes approximately 150,000 clones, 70% to 90% of them seen just once. Described time point: baseline pretreatment blood. Treatment described: 15 Gy SBRT to primary tumor, nephrectomy 4 weeks later. The input for sequencing was blood, taken from a patient whose treatment included radiotherapy and nephrectomy. The receptors here all came from a woman in her forties or fifties with renal cell carcinoma.

This chain links TRBV30 with TRBJ2-7; D possibly corresponds to TRBD2 (5 bases). CDR1 is GTSNPN and CDR2 is SVGIG in the germline V gene (reference sequence). The CDR3 runs to 14 residues. V was shortened by 6 bases and J by 4 bases, with 19 bases between the two germline ends. The CDR3 reads CACLKRSEGYEQYF. The CDR3 coding sequence is TGTGCCTGCCTAAAAAGGAGTGAGGGTTACGAGCAGTACTTC.

The chain links TRBV7-2 to TRBJ1-5, with D perhaps TRBD1 (5 bases). This CDR3 has 14 amino acids. The germline V gene has CDR1 SGHTA and CDR2 FQGNSA. V lost 6 bases and J 6 bases, leaving 15 bases between the germline ends. Here the CDR3 DNA reads TGTGCCAGCAGTTTTAGACAGTCTTCTCAGCCCCAGCATTTT. It encodes CASSFRQSSQPQHF.

This rearrangement joins TRBV6-6 to TRBJ1-1; no clear D. Germline V gene lookup returns CDR1 MNHNY and CDR2 SVGAGI (reference sequence). The CDR3 length is 14 residues. V was clipped by 7 bases and J by 1 base, with 13 bases between them. In DNA, the CDR3 is TGTGCCAGCACCAGAACTCAAACGAACACTGAAGCTTTCTTT. Amino acids: CASTRTQTNTEAFF.

This chain uses TRBV30 with TRBJ1-2; TRBD1 matches at 7 bases. Germline CDR1 and CDR2: GTSNPN and SVGIG (reference sequence). This CDR3 is built from 16 residues. J was trimmed by 4 bases and V by 0 bases; bases with no gene match: 11. CDR3 protein: CAWSVKVAGGGYGYTF. CDR3 DNA sequence: TGTGCCTGGAGTGTAAAGGTGGCAGGGGGGGGCTATGGCTACACCTTC.

The chain recombines TRBV18 with TRBJ2-5; either TRBD1 or TRBD2 may supply D (5 bases each). The CDR3 is 14 amino acids. CDR1 is KGHSH and CDR2 is LQKENI in the germline V gene. V dropped 3 bases and J dropped 7 bases, with 15 bases sitting between them. The CDR3 nucleotides are TGTGCCAGCTCACCTGACTCCGGGGCGAGGACCCAGTACTTC. It encodes CASSPDSGARTQYF.

This clone was found a few times. CDR3 region: CASSIQGVGNTEAFF. The CDR3 nucleotides read TGTGCCAGTAGTATACAGGGGGTGGGGAACACTGAAGCTTTCTTT. This chain joins TRBV19 and TRBJ1-1, with 7 bases aligning to TRBD1. Per germline, CDR1 LNHDA and CDR2 SQIVND (reference sequence). The length of the CDR3 is 15 residues. V shed 2 bases and J 1 base; nucleotides not matched to a gene: 4.

CDR3 coding DNA: TGTGCCAGCTCACAAGACCGTAATCAGCCCCAGCATTTT. The encoded protein is CASSQDRNQPQHF. The rearrangement uses TRBV18 and TRBJ1-5, with no clear D. Germline lookup yields CDR1 KGHSH and CDR2 LQKENI. V lost 4 bases to trimming and J lost 4 bases, with 8 bases between them. The CDR3 contains 13 residues.

The chain is built from TRBV5-5 and TRBJ1-5; D not resolved. This CDR3 has 15 residues. Trimming shortened V by 6 bases and J by 2 bases, and 15 bases separated the two germline ends. Germline CDR1 reads SGHKS; CDR2 reads YYEKEE (reference sequence). This chain's CDR3 is CASNVSPLGNQPQHF. Written as DNA, the CDR3 is TGTGCCAGCAACGTCAGTCCCTTGGGCAATCAGCCCCAGCATTTT. Full variable domain (remainder filled in from reference TRBV5-5 and TRBJ1-5): DAGVTQSPTHLIKTRGQQVTLRCSPISGHKSVSWYQQVLGQGPQFIFQYYEKEERGRGNFPDRFSARQFPNYSSELNVNALLLGDSALYLCASNVSPLGNQPQHFGDGTRLSIL.

The gene calls are TRBV30 and TRBJ1-4; D gene ambiguous. Trimming cost V 1 base and J 0 bases, with 3 bases left between them. The length of the CDR3 is 13 residues. Germline V CDR1 and CDR2: GTSNPN, SVGIG (reference sequence). CDR3 protein: CAWSATTNEKLFF. CDR3 in DNA: TGTGCCTGGAGTGCGACAACTAATGAAAAACTGTTTTTT.

The chain employs TRBV5-1 and TRBJ1-1, with D tentatively TRBD1 (6 bases). V shed 4 bases and J shed 1 base, with 11 bases lying between them. The CDR3 covers 14 residues. Germline assignment: CDR1 SGHRS and CDR2 YFSETQ. DNA for the CDR3: TGCGCCAGCAGCCCGTGGACAGAGAACACTGAAGCTTTCTTT. Its translation is CASSPWTENTEAFF.

V and J are TRBV9 and TRBJ1-5; D not resolved. This CDR3 region has 13 residues. Per germline, CDR1 SGDLS and CDR2 YYNGEE. Trimming cost V 4 bases and J 7 bases, with 12 bases left between them. The CDR3 nucleotides read TGTGCCAGCAGCCCTTCCGCGGAACAGCCCCAGCATTTT. Protein sequence: CASSPSAEQPQHF.

The chain carries TRBV4-3 and TRBJ1-3; TRBD1 is a possible D gene (6 bases). Germline V gene sequence: CDR1 LGHNA, CDR2 YSLEER. V dropped 3 bases and J dropped 6 bases, with 12 bases sitting between them. The CDR3 contains 14 residues. The CDR3 bases are TGCGCCAGCAGCCACTCCGGGACACAAAACACCATATATTTT. Its translation: CASSHSGTQNTIYF.

V is TRBV18 and J is TRBJ1-1; a possible D gene is TRBD1 (6 bases). CDR1 and CDR2 (germline): KGHSH, LQKENI. With 2 bases removed from V and 11 bases from J, the gap between germline ends came to 12 bases. This CDR3 contains 12 residues. CDR3 sequence: CASSPAGQMAFF. In DNA, the CDR3 is TGTGCCAGCTCACCAGCGGGACAAATGGCTTTCTTT.

The rearrangement joins TRBV7-6 to TRBJ1-1; 7 bases agree with TRBD1. Germline CDR1 and CDR2: SGHVS and FNYEAQ. The CDR3 length is 13 residues. V lost 6 bases and J lost 1; bases outside the gene matches: 2. CDR3 amino acids: CASRTGRNTEAFF. CDR3 bases: TGTGCCAGCAGGACAGGGCGGAACACTGAAGCTTTCTTT.

The chain couples TRBV4-3 to TRBJ2-5; possible D gene TRBD2, 5 bases. The CDR3 contains 15 residues. Germline CDR1 and CDR2: LGHNA and YSLEER. Deletions cut 6 bases from V and 4 bases from J, with 18 bases between. The CDR3 DNA sequence: TGCGCCAGCAGTCCCCTTTGGGGTGAGGGAGAGACCCAGTACTTC. It codes for CASSPLWGEGETQYF.

The table lists this clone with a few counts. The gene calls are TRBV30 and TRBJ1-2; the D gene is possibly TRBD1 (5 bases). Trimming stripped 0 bases from V and 8 bases from J, with 19 bases between. The CDR3 contains 15 residues. The V gene's germline CDR1 is GTSNPN and CDR2 SVGIG (reference sequence). CDR3 DNA: TGTGCCTGGAGTGTGGTCTTGGGATTGGGGGGAGGCTACACCTTC. Protein sequence: CAWSVVLGLGGGYTF.

This chain links TRBV19 with TRBJ2-2; perhaps TRBD1 as D (5 bases). This CDR3 is 13 amino acids long. From germline, CDR1 is LNHDA and CDR2 SQIVND (reference sequence). Trimming took 4 bases from V and 9 from J, leaving 12 bases between them. CDR3 region: CASSKGNDRELFF. CDR3 DNA: TGTGCCAGTAGTAAGGGGAACGACCGGGAGCTGTTTTTT.

The V call is TRBV7-2, the J call TRBJ2-1; 9 nucleotides line up with TRBD1. The CDR3 is 15 amino acids. Germline V gives CDR1 SGHTA, CDR2 FQGNSA. The ends lost 5 bases at V and 1 base at J; junction bases unmatched: 3. Written as DNA, the CDR3 is TGTGCCAGCAGCACGGACAGGGGTTCCTACAATGAGCAGTTCTTC. Protein: CASSTDRGSYNEQFF.

This clone was seen ten or more times. The rearrangement links TRBV7-2 to TRBJ2-3; D remains unclear. CDR3 length: 13 amino acids. Trimming pared 5 bases from V and 6 bases from J, leaving 12 bases between. Germline CDR1 and CDR2: SGHTA and FQGNSA. Here the CDR3 reads CASSLVHVDTQYF. The CDR3 bases are TGTGCCAGCAGCCTGGTTCATGTCGATACGCAGTATTTT. The variable domain in full, completed from reference TRBV7-2 and TRBJ2-3, reads GAGVSQSPSNKVTEKGKDVELRCDPISGHTALYWYRQSLGQGLEFLIYFQGNSAPDKSGLPSDRFSAERTGGSVSTLTIQRTQQEDSAVYLCASSLVHVDTQYFGPGTRLTVL.

V usage is TRBV5-4 and J usage is TRBJ1-2; TRBD1 might be the D (5 bases). V lost 0 bases to trimming and J lost 1 base, with 7 bases between them. Per the germline V gene, CDR1 is SGHNT and CDR2 is YYREEE (reference sequence). The CDR3 loop spans 14 amino acids. CDR3 residues: CASSLVGVNYGYTF. Written as DNA, the CDR3 is TGTGCCAGCAGCTTGGTGGGGGTTAACTATGGCTACACCTTC.

This clone was observed a handful of times. The chain links TRBV28 to TRBJ1-1; D remains ambiguous. Germline V CDR1 and CDR2: MDHEN, SYDVKM. Trimming removed 2 bases at V and 6 bases at J, with 7 bases between. The length of the CDR3 is 12 residues. Here the CDR3 DNA reads TGTGCCAGCAGTTTAGCAAGGGCTGAAGCTTTCTTT. Protein product: CASSLARAEAFF.

This rearrangement joins TRBV7-2 to TRBJ2-1; 9 bases are a match to TRBD2. V shed 7 bases and J 4 bases; nucleotides not matched to a gene: 2. Germline V gene lookup returns CDR1 SGHTA and CDR2 FQGNSA. The CDR3 covers 13 residues. Written as DNA, the CDR3 is TGTGCCAGCAAGCTAGCGGGGTACAATGAGCAGTTCTTC. It specifies CASKLAGYNEQFF. Full variable domain (rest looked up from reference TRBV7-2 and TRBJ2-1): GAGVSQSPSNKVTEKGKDVELRCDPISGHTALYWYRQSLGQGLEFLIYFQGNSAPDKSGLPSDRFSAERTGGSVSTLTIQRTQQEDSAVYLCASKLAGYNEQFFGPGTRLTVL.